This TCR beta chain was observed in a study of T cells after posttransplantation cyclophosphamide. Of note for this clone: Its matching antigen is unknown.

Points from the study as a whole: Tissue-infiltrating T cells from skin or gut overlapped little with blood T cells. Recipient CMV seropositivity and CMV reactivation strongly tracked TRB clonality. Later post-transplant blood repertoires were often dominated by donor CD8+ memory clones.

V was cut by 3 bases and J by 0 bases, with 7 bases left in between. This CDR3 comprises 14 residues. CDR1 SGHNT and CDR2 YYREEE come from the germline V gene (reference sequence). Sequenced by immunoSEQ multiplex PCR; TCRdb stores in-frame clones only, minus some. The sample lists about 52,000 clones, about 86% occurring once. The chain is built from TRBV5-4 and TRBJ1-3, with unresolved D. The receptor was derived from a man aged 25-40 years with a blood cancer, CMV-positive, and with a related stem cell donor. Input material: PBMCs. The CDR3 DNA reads TGTGCCAGCAGCTCGACAAGCTCTGGAAACACCATATATTTT. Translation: CASSSTSSGNTIYF.